The T cell receptor (beta chain) described here comes from a study of vaccination effects on CD4 cells after COVID-19. Study-level background: As their vaccination, participants received two doses of either BNT162b2 or mRNA-1273.

ViraFEST assay sequencing came after antigen-specific CD4+ T cells were expanded with viral peptide pools. Upon completion of about 10 days in culture, CD4+ T cells were isolated. Nucleocapsid antibodies were negative in the vaccine recipients, who had never had SARS-CoV-2 infection. The researchers cultured roughly 2.2 million PBMC per well with 8.5 to 10 IU/ml IL-2 and roughly 10 ug/ml peptides. Study-level points and caveats: A shortage of convalescent patients and an absence of early post-infection timepoints characterized the study.

There are 16 residues in the CDR3. Trimming left V 0 bases short and J 0 bases short, with 11 bases between. The germline V gene has CDR1 LGHDT and CDR2 YNNKEL (reference sequence). The repertoire was sequenced with immunoSEQ multiplex PCR; TCRdb's copy has only in-frame clones and lacks some. This sample carries approximately 30,000 clones, roughly two thirds of them seen once, and the ten largest clones take 28%. In regard to this clone: The antigen remains unidentified.

The chain carries TRBV3-1 (or the pseudogene TRBV3-2) and TRBJ1-1; tentative D call: TRBD1 (5 bases). The TCR comes from a human donor who received a COVID-19 vaccine. The sequencing here drew on CD4+ T cells from PBMCs cultured with HCoV-229E spike peptides, taken before COVID-19 vaccination. CDR3 protein: CASSQEGGTMNTEAFF. The CDR3 DNA is TGTGCCAGCAGCCAAGAGGGGGGGACCATGAACACTGAAGCTTTCTTT.